This TCR beta chain was sequenced during a study of T-cell memory formation after mild COVID-19. One entry per CDR3 protein, called by TCRdb with MiXCR from the 5' RACE reads. The sample carries some 68,000 distinct CDR3 sequences, over 15% recorded once. Study-wide results and limits: Of the contracting clones, CD4+ ones lay mainly in CM and EM, and CD8+ ones in EMRA.

With regard to this clonotype: Its antigen is undetermined.

This CDR3 has 13 residues. The V end lost 3 bases, the J end lost 3 bases, and 9 bases lay between the germline ends. The sequencing sample was made of PBMCs or a T cell subset sorted from them (not recorded which). The TCR sequence derives from an adult woman who had mild COVID-19 (a few samples of this study predate the infection). Cell type and time point are not known. The chain combines TRBV12-3 or TRBV12-4 with TRBJ2-7; D is possibly TRBD2 (5 bases). CDR3 nucleotide sequence: TGTGCCAGCAGTTTGTCGGGATTCTACGAGCAGTACTTC. Protein: CASSLSGFYEQYF.